The sequence of this T cell receptor beta chain was determined in a study of T cell changes during pregnancy in multiple sclerosis. CDR1 and CDR2 (germline): LNHDA, SQIVND (reference sequence). The V end lost 3 bases, the J end lost 10 bases, and 16 bases lay between the germline ends. The CDR3 has 14 amino acids. Assay: immunoSEQ multiplex PCR; the TCRdb copy retains only in-frame clones and omits some. The table has tens of thousands of clones, 94% seen once; the top ten hold 0.65% to 0.95%. V usage is TRBV19 and J usage is TRBJ2-1; D is possibly TRBD2 (6 bases). The sequence came from a female donor with multiple sclerosis, enrolled in a pregnancy study. Sequencing used peripheral blood, obtained in the third trimester of pregnancy. CDR3 loop: CASSIVPGLTEQFF. CDR3 bases: TGTGCCAGTAGTATCGTCCCGGGACTGACGGAGCAGTTCTTC.